This T cell receptor beta chain stems from a study of T cell changes during pregnancy in multiple sclerosis. The assay was immunoSEQ multiplex PCR, and TCRdb's table has in-frame clones only and misses some. The data hold roughly 90,000 clones, with 91% observed a single time. There are 15 residues in the CDR3. V gave up 5 bases and J gave up 0 bases, with 14 bases separating them. Looked up from germline, CDR1 is MNHEY and CDR2 is SMNVEV (reference sequence). This TCR came from a female donor with multiple sclerosis, enrolled in a pregnancy study. The sequencing used peripheral blood, collected before pregnancy. V is TRBV27 and J is TRBJ2-7; D possibly corresponds to TRBD1 (5 bases). The CDR3 region has the DNA TGTGCCAGCAGTCCGCAGGGATCCCCCTCCTACGAGCAGTACTTC. The encoded protein is CASSPQGSPSYEQYF.